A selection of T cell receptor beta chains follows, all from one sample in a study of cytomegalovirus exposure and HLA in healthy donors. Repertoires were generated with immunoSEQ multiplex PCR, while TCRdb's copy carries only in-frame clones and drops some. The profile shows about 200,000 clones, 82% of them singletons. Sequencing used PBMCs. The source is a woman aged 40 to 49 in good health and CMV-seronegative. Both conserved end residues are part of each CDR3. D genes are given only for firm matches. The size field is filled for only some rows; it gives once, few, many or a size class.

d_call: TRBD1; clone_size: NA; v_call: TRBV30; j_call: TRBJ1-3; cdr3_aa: CAWAKGASGNTIYF; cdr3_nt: TGTGCCTGGGCCAAGGGGGCTAGTGGAAACACCATATATTTT
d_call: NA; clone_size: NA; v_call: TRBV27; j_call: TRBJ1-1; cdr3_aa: CASSFRRGPNTEAFF; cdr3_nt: TGTGCCAGCAGTTTCCGCAGGGGTCCGAACACTGAAGCTTTCTTT
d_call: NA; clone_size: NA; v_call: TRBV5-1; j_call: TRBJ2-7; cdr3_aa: CASNEFGEQYF; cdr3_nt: TGCGCCAGCAACGAATTCGGTGAGCAGTACTTC
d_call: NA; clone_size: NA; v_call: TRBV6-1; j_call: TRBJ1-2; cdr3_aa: CASSVVSGDGYTF; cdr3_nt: TGTGCCAGCAGTGTAGTATCGGGGGATGGCTACACCTTC
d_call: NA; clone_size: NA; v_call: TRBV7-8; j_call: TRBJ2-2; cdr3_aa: CASSKGGAHNTGELFF; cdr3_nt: TGTGCCAGCAGCAAAGGGGGGGCGCACAACACCGGGGAGCTGTTTTTT
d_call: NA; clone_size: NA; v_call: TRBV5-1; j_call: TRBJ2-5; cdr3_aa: CASSLVGETQYF; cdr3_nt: TGCGCCAGCAGCCTAGTCGGGGAGACCCAGTACTTC
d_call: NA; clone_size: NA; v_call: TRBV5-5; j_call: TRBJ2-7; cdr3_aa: CASSTTSQPWSSYEQYF; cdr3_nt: TGTGCCAGCAGCACCACTAGTCAGCCCTGGAGCTCCTACGAGCAGTACTTC
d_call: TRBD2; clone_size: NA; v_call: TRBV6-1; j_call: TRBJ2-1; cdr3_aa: CASSVPGLAGNEQFF; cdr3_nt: TGTGCCAGCAGTGTACCGGGACTAGCGGGCAATGAGCAGTTCTTC
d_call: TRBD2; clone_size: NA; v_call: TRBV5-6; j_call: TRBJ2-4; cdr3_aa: CASSVGGSLAKNIQYF; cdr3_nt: TGTGCCAGCAGCGTGGGAGGGTCTTTAGCCAAAAACATTCAGTACTTC
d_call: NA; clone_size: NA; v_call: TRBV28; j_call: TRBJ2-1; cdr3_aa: CASSLGGAYNEQFF; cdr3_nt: TGTGCCAGCAGTTTAGGGGGGGCATACAATGAGCAGTTCTTC
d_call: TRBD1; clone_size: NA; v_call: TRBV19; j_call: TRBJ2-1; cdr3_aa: CASSTPAGGRSYNEQFF; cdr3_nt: TGTGCCAGTAGTACCCCGGCAGGGGGAAGGTCCTACAATGAGCAGTTCTTC
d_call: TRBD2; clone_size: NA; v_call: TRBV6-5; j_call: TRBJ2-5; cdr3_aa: CASSFRGRAGETQYF; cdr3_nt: TGTGCCAGCAGTTTCCGCGGGAGGGCCGGGGAGACCCAGTACTTC
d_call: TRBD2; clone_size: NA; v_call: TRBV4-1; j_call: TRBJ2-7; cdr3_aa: CASSQGASGSRSSYEQYF; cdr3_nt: TGCGCCAGCAGCCAAGGGGCTAGCGGGAGCCGCAGCTCCTACGAGCAGTACTTC
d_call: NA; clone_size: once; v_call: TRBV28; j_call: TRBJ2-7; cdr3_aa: CASTLHGQRDEQYF; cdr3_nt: TGTGCCAGCACCCTGCACGGGCAGAGGGACGAGCAGTACTTC
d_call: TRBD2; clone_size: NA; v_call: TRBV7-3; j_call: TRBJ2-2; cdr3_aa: CASSRLTSGRTGELFF; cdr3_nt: TGTGCCAGCAGCCGACTGACTAGCGGGAGGACCGGGGAGCTGTTTTTT
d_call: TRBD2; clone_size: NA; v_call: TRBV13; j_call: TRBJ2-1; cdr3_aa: CASSVTTSGSGDEQFF; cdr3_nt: TGTGCCAGCAGCGTAACGACTAGCGGGAGTGGAGATGAGCAGTTCTTC
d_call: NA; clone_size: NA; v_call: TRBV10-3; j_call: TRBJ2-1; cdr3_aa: CAISVTGMVNEQFF; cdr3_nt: TGTGCCATCAGTGTTACAGGGATGGTAAATGAGCAGTTCTTC
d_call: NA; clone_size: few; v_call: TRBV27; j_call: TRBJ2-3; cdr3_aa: CASSSRKSAQYF; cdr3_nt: TGTGCCAGCAGTTCCCGTAAGTCGGCGCAGTATTTT
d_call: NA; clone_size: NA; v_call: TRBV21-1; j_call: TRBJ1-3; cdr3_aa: CASTTPTERAGNTIYF; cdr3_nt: TGTGCCAGCACCACCCCCACCGAGCGGGCTGGAAACACCATATATTTT
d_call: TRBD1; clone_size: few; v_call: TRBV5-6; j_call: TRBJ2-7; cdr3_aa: CASSPQGAFISYEQYF; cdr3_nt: TGTGCCAGCAGCCCACAGGGGGCCTTCATCTCCTACGAGCAGTACTTC
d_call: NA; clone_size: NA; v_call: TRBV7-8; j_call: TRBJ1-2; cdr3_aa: CASSSVSAGGGYTF; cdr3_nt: TGTGCCAGCAGCTCGGTATCGGCAGGTGGTGGCTACACCTTC
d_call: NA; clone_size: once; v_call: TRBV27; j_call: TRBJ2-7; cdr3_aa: CATRGGLKYPYEQYF; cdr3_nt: TGTGCCACCAGAGGAGGGCTTAAATACCCCTACGAGCAGTACTTC
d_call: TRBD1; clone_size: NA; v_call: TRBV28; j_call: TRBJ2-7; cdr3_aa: CASSLTGAEQYF; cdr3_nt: TGTGCCAGCAGTCTTACAGGGGCCGAGCAGTACTTC
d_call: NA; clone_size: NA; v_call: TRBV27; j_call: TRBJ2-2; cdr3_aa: CASSLSTTGSTGELFF; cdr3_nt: TGTGCCAGCAGTTTATCTACAACAGGGTCCACCGGGGAGCTGTTTTTT
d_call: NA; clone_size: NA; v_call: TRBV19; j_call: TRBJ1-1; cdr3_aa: CASRATGIGTEAFF; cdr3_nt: TGTGCCAGTAGGGCGACAGGCATTGGCACTGAAGCTTTCTTT
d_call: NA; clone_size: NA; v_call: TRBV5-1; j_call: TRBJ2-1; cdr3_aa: CASSSGTGLHYNEQFF; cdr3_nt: TGCGCCAGCAGCTCGGGCACGGGACTCCACTACAATGAGCAGTTCTTC
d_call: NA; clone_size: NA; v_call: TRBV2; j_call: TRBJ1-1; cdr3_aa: CASSEAYLQIVNTEAFF; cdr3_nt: TGTGCCAGCAGTGAAGCCTACCTACAGATTGTGAACACTGAAGCTTTCTTT
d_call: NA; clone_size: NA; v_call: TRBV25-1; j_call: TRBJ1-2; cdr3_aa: CAGGSRNYGYTF; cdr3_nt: TGTGCCGGAGGGTCCCGCAACTATGGCTACACCTTC
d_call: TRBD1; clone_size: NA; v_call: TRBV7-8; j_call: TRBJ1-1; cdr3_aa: CASSPHGTGAGTEAFF; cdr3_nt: TGTGCCAGCAGCCCACACGGGACAGGAGCGGGCACTGAAGCTTTCTTT
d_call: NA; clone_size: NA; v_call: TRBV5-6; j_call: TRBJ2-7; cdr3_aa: CASSLMGHLYEQYF; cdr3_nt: TGTGCCAGCAGCTTAATGGGACACCTATACGAGCAGTACTTC
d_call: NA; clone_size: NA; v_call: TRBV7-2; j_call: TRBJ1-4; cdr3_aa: CASSLVRREKLFF; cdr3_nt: TGTGCCAGCAGCTTAGTAAGGCGGGAAAAACTGTTTTTT
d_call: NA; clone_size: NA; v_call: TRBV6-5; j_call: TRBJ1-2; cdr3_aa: CASSVSGTGGYTF; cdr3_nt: TGTGCCAGCAGCGTAAGCGGGACGGGTGGCTACACCTTC
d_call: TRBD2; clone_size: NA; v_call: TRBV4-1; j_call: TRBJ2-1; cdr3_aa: CASSQVLAGLRYNEQFF; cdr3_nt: TGCGCCAGCAGCCAAGTCCTAGCGGGACTACGCTACAATGAGCAGTTCTTC
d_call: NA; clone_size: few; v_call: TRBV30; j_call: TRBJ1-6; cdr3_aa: CAWMPQLYNSPLHF; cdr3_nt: TGTGCCTGGATGCCACAGCTCTATAATTCACCCCTCCACTTT
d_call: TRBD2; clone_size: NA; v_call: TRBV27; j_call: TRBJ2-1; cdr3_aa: CASSLSGRGYNEQFF; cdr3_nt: TGTGCCAGCAGTTTATCGGGGAGGGGATACAATGAGCAGTTCTTC
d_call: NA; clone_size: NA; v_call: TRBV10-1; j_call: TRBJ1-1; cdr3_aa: CASSEPGHANTEAFF; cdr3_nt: TGCGCCAGCAGTGAGCCCGGTCACGCGAACACTGAAGCTTTCTTT
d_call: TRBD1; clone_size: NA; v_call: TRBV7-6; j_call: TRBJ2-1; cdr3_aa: CASSAPGQGNEQFF; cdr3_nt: TGTGCCAGCAGCGCCCCTGGACAGGGCAATGAGCAGTTCTTC
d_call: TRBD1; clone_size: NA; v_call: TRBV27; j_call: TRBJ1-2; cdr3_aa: CASRRDRGNYGYTF; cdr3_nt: TGTGCCAGCAGGCGAGACAGGGGGAACTATGGCTACACCTTC
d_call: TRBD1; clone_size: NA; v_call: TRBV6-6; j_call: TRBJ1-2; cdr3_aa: CASSYFGTGGLYGYTF; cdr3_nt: TGTGCCAGCAGTTACTTTGGGACAGGGGGCCTCTATGGCTACACCTTC
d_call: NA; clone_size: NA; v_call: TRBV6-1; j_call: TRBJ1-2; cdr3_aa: CARGEANYGYTF; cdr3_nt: TGTGCCAGGGGGGAGGCTAACTATGGCTACACCTTC
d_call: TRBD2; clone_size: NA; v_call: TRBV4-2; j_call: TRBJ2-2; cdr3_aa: CASSQVGTSGSTGELFF; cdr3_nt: TGTGCCAGCAGCCAAGTGGGGACTAGCGGGAGCACCGGGGAGCTGTTTTTT
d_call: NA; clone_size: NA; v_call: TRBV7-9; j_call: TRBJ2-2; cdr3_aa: CASSLSNTYTGELFF; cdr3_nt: TGTGCCAGCAGCTTATCCAATACCTATACCGGGGAGCTGTTTTTT